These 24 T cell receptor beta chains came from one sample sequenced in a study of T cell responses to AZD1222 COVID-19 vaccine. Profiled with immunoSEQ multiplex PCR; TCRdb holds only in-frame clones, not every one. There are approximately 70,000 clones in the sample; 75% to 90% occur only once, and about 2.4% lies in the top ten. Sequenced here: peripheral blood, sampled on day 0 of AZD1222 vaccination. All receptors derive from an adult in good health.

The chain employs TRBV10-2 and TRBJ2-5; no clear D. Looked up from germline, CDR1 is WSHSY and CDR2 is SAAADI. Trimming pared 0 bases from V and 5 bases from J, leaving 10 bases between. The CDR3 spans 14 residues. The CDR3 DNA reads TGCGCCAGCAGTGAGTCGACTGGCGATGAGACCCAGTACTTC. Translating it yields CASSESTGDETQYF.

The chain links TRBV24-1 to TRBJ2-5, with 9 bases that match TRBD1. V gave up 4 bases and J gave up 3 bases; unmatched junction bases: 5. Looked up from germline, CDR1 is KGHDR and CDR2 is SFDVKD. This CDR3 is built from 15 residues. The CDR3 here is CATSEGTGYEETQYF. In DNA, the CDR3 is TGTGCCACCAGTGAGGGGACAGGGTATGAAGAGACCCAGTACTTC.

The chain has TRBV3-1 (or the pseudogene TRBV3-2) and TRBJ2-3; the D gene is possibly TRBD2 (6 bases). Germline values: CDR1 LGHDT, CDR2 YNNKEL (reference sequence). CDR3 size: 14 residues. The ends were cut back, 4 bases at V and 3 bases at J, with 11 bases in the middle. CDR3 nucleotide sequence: TGTGCCAGCAGCCTTTCGGGGACTACAGATACGCAGTATTTT. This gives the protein CASSLSGTTDTQYF.

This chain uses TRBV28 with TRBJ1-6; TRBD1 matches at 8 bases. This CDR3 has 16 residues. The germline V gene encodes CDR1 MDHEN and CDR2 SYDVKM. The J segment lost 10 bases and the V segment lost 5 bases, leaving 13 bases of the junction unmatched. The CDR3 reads CASSIGQGLLRSPLHF. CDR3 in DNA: TGTGCCAGCAGTATCGGACAGGGCCTATTGAGGTCACCCCTCCACTTT.

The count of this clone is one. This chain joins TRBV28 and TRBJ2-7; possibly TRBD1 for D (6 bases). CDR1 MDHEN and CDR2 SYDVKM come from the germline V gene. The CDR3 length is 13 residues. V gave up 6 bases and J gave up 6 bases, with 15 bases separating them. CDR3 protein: CASSISGAVEQYF. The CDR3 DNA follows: TGTGCCAGCAGCATATCAGGGGCCGTCGAGCAGTACTTC. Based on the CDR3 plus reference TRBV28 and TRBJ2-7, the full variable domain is DVKVTQSSRYLVKRTGEKVFLECVQDMDHENMFWYRQDPGLGLRLIYFSYDVKMKEKGDIPEGYSVSREKKERFSLILESASTNQTSMYLCASSISGAVEQYFGPGTRLTVT.

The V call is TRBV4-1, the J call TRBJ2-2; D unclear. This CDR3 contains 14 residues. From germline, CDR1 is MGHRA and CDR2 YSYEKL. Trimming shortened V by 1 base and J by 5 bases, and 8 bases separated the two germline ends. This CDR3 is CASSQGEGTGELFF. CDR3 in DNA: TGCGCCAGCAGCCAAGGAGAAGGGACCGGGGAGCTGTTTTTT.

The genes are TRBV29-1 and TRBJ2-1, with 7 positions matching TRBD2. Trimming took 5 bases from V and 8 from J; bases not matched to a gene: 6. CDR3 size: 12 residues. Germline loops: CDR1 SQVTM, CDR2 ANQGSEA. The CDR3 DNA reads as TGCAGCGTTCGAGCGGGATGGGATGAGCAGTTCTTC. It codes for CSVRAGWDEQFF.

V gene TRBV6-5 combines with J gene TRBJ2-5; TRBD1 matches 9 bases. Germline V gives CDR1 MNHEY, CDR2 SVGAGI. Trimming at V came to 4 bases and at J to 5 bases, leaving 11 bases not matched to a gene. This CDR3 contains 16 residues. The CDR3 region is CASSSPRDREGETQYF. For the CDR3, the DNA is TGTGCCAGCAGTTCCCCCCGGGACAGGGAGGGGGAGACCCAGTACTTC.

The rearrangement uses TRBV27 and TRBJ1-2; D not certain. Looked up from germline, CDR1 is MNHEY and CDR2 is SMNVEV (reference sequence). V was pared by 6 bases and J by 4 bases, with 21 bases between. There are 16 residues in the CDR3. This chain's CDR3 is CASSLSEGGPGYGYTF. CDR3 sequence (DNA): TGTGCCAGCAGCCTATCCGAGGGAGGGCCCGGCTATGGCTACACCTTC.

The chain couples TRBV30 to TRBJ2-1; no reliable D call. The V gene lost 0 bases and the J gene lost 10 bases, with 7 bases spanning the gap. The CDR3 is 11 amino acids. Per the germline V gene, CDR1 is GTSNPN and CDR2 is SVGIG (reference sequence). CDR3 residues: CAWSVRPEQFF. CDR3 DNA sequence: TGTGCCTGGAGTGTACGGCCCGAGCAGTTCTTC.

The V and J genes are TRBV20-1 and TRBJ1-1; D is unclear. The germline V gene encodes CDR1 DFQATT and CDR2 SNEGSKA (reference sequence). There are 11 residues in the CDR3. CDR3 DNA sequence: TGCAGATCCTCGGCGGGCACTGAAGCTTTCTTT. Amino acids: CRSSAGTEAFF.

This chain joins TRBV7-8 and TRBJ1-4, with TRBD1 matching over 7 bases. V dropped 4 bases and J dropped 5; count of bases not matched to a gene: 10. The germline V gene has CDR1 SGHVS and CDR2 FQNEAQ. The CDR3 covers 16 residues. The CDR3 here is CASSSTSGTVNEKLFF. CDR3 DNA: TGTGCCAGCAGCTCGACCTCCGGGACAGTAAATGAAAAACTGTTTTTT.

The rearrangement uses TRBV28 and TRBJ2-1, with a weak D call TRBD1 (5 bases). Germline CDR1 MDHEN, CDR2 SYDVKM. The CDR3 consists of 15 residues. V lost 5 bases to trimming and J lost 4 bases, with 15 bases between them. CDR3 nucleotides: TGTGCCAGCAGTCCCCCAGGGTCGGAGTACAATGAGCAGTTCTTC. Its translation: CASSPPGSEYNEQFF.

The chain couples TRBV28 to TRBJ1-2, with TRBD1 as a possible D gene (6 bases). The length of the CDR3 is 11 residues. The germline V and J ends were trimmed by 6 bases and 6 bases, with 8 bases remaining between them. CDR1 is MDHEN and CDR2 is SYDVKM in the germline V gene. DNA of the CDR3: TGTGCCAGCAGCGCAGGGGATGGCTACACCTTC. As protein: CASSAGDGYTF.

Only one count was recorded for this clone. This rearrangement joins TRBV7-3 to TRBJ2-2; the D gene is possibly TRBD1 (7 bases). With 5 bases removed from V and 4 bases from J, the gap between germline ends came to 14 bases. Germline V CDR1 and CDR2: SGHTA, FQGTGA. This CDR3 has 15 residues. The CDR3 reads CASSRRGPSTGELFF. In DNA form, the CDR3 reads TGTGCCAGCAGCAGGAGGGGGCCTTCCACCGGGGAGCTGTTTTTT.

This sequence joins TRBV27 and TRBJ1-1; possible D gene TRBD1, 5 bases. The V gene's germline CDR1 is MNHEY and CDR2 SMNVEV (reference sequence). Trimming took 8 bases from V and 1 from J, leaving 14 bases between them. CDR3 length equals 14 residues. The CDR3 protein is CASALAGQNTEAFF. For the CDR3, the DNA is TGTGCCAGCGCTCTTGCAGGACAGAACACTGAAGCTTTCTTT.

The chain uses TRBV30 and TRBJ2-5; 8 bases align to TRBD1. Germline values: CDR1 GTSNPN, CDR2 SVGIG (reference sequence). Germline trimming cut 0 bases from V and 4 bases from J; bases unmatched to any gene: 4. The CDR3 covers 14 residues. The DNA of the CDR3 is TGTGCCTGGAGTGTAGGGCAGGGGGCAGAGACCCAGTACTTC. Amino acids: CAWSVGQGAETQYF. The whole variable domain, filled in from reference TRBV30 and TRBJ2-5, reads SQTIHQWPATLVQPVGSPLSLECTVEGTSNPNLYWYRQAAGRGLQLLFYSVGIGQISSEVPQNLSASRPQDRQFILSSKKLLLSDSGFYLCAWSVGQGAETQYFGPGTRLLVL.

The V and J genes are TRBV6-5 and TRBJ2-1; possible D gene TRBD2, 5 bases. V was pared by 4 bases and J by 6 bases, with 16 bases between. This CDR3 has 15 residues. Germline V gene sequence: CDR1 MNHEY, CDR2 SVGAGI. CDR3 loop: CASSSGDLVGNEQFF. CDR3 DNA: TGTGCCAGCAGTTCCGGGGATTTGGTGGGCAATGAGCAGTTCTTC.

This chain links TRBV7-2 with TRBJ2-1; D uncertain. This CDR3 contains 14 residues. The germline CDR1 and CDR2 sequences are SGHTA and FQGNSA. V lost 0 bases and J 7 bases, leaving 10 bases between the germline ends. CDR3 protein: CASSLALQGNEQFF. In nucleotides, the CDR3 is TGTGCCAGCAGCTTAGCGCTTCAAGGAAATGAGCAGTTCTTC.

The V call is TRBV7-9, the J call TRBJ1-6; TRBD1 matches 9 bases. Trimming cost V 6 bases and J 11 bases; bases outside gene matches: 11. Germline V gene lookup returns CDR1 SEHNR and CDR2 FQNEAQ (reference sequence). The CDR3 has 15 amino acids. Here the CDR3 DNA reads TGTGCCAGCAGAAAAAGCAACGGACAGGGGCCACCCCTCCACTTT. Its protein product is CASRKSNGQGPPLHF.

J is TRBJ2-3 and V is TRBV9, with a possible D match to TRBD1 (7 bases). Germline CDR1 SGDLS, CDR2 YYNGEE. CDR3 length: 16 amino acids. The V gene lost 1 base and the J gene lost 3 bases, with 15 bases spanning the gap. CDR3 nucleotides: TGTGCCAGCAGCGTACACCAGACAGGGAGGACAGATACGCAGTATTTT. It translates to CASSVHQTGRTDTQYF.

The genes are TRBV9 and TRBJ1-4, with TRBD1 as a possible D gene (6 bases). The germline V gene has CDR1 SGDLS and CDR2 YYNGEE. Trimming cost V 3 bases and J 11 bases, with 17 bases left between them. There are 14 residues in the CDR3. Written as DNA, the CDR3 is TGTGCCAGCAGCGCGACACGGATAGGGGGGAAACTGTTTTTT. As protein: CASSATRIGGKLFF.

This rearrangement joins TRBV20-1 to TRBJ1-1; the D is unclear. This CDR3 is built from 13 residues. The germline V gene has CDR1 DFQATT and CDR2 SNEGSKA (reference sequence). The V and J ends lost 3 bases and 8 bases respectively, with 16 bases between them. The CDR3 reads CSASGSDGAEAFF. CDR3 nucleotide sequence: TGCAGTGCTAGTGGCTCCGACGGCGCCGAAGCTTTCTTT.

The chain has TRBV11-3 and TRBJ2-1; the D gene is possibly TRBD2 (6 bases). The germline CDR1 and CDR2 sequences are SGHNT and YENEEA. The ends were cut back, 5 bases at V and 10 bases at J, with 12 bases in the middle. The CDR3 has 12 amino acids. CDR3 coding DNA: TGTGCCAGCAGCCCCCGGGACTCAGAGCAGTTCTTC. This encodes CASSPRDSEQFF. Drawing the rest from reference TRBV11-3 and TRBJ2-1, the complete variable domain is EAGVVQSPRYKIIEKKQPVAFWCNPISGHNTLYWYLQNLGQGPELLIRYENEEAVDDSQLPKDRFSAERLKGVDSTLKIQPAELGDSAVYLCASSPRDSEQFFGPGTRLTVL.